Following are 9 T cell receptor beta chains from one sample sequenced in a study of OX40 agonist ivuxolimab in advanced cancers. This table comes from immunoSEQ multiplex PCR, and its TCRdb copy is limited to in-frame clones, with some not included. The top ten hold 3% to 4% of the sample, which has about 95,000 clones, about 85% seen once. The sample in question was CD4+ or CD8+ T cells sorted from blood, obtained in a trial of the OX40 agonist ivuxolimab. The source of these receptors is an adult with an advanced solid tumor such as melanoma, head and neck, liver or kidney cancer.

The V call is TRBV6-6, the J call TRBJ2-7, with D unresolved. Germline V gene data show CDR1 as MNHNY and CDR2 as SVGAGI (reference sequence). V was cut by 6 bases and J by 7 bases, with 10 bases left in between. The CDR3 covers 11 residues. The CDR3 region is CASSHLQEQYF. The CDR3 nucleotides read TGTGCCAGCAGCCACCTTCAAGAGCAGTACTTC.

The rearrangement uses TRBV4-1 and TRBJ2-1; 13 bases agree with TRBD2. There are 18 residues in the CDR3. Germline CDR1 reads MGHRA; CDR2 reads YSYEKL. J gave up 5 bases and V 0 bases, and 7 bases lay outside the gene matches. As DNA, the CDR3 is TGCGCCAGCAGCCAAGAACTAGCGGGAGGGCCCGAGGACAATGAGCAGTTCTTC. Translation gives CASSQELAGGPEDNEQFF.

The chain is built from TRBV28 and TRBJ2-7; 9 bases match TRBD1. V gave up 2 bases and J gave up 1 base; unmatched junction bases: 6. Germline V lookup: CDR1 MDHEN, CDR2 SYDVKM. CDR3 size: 16 residues. CDR3 nucleotides: TGTGCCAGCAGTTTAGTTACCGGGACAGGGTCCTACGAGCAGTACTTC. Its translation: CASSLVTGTGSYEQYF.

V and J are TRBV7-2 and TRBJ2-2; D possibly uses TRBD1 or TRBD2 (5 bases each). Trimming pared 3 bases from V and 0 bases from J, leaving 11 bases between. Looked up from germline, CDR1 is SGHTA and CDR2 is FQGNSA. This CDR3 has 16 residues. The CDR3 loop is CASSLGVWPNTGELFF. DNA of the CDR3: TGTGCCAGCAGCTTGGGGGTTTGGCCGAACACCGGGGAGCTGTTTTTT.

The genes are TRBV7-2 and TRBJ2-7; no clear D gene. Germline V lookup: CDR1 SGHTA, CDR2 FQGNSA. This CDR3 spans 13 amino acids. V was trimmed by 4 bases and J by 4 bases, leaving 11 bases between them. CDR3 sequence: CASSYQSDYEQYF. The CDR3 nucleotides are TGTGCCAGCAGCTACCAAAGTGATTACGAGCAGTACTTC.

The CDR3 DNA reads TGTGCCAGCTCCGGGACCTACAATGAGCAGTTCTTC. This translates into CASSGTYNEQFF. The chain carries TRBV18 and TRBJ2-1, with a tentative D call TRBD2 (5 bases). Trimming pared 6 bases from V and 2 bases from J, leaving 5 bases between. The CDR3 runs 12 residues. Germline V gene data show CDR1 as KGHSH and CDR2 as LQKENI. Based on the CDR3 plus reference TRBV18 and TRBJ2-1, the full variable domain is NAGVMQNPRHLVRRRGQEARLRCSPMKGHSHVYWYRQLPEEGLKFMVYLQKENIIDESGMPKERFSAEFPKEGPSILRIQQVVRGDSAAYFCASSGTYNEQFFGPGTRLTVL.

This chain connects TRBV30 to TRBJ2-3; 8 positions agree with TRBD2. V lost 1 base to trimming and J lost 3 bases; unmatched junction nucleotides: 6. In germline, CDR1 is GTSNPN, CDR2 SVGIG (reference sequence). The CDR3 runs 15 residues. CDR3 sequence reads: CAWSEGAGGTDTQYF. The CDR3 nucleotides read TGTGCCTGGAGTGAGGGCGCGGGAGGTACAGATACGCAGTATTTT.

V gene TRBV6-5 combines with J gene TRBJ1-2, with D unresolved. Trimming shortened V by 5 bases and J by 6 bases, and 16 bases separated the two germline ends. From germline, CDR1 is MNHEY and CDR2 SVGAGI. The CDR3 contains 14 residues. The CDR3 protein is CASSRTQEGNGYTF. The DNA for the CDR3 is TGTGCCAGCAGTCGAACCCAAGAGGGAAATGGCTACACCTTC.

The rearrangement links TRBV7-6 to TRBJ2-2; 10 bases align to TRBD1. With 9 bases clipped from V and 5 bases from J, the junction kept 9 bases outside the gene matches. Germline assignment: CDR1 SGHVS and CDR2 FNYEAQ. The CDR3 extends over 15 amino acids. CDR3 sequence: CARTGQGGWTGELFF. For the CDR3, the DNA is TGTGCCAGGACCGGACAGGGGGGTTGGACCGGGGAGCTGTTTTTT.